This T cell receptor (beta chain) derives from a study of CD8+ T cells in alopecia areata. Overall study: Each day, treated patients took oral tofacitinib twice, at 5 to 10 mg per dose. After 6 to 18 months of tofacitinib, follow-up continued 6 months off drug.

Treatment given: oral pan-JAK inhibitor, 5-10 mg twice daily. The CDR3 has 14 amino acids. Germline CDR1 reads SEHNR; CDR2 reads FQNEAQ (reference sequence). After isolation, RNA underwent reverse transcription to generate cDNA as the sequencing template. Clones were read by immunoSEQ multiplex PCR, and TCRdb kept only the in-frame ones, dropping some. Of approximately 110,000 clones detected, less than 75% appear once; the ten largest clones hold 9% to 15%. This clone was observed many times. One end of the junction does not line up with germline, which may come from a read error. Other nucleotide sequences from this sample produce the same CDR3.

Sequenced material: CD8+ T cells sorted from blood, taken at week 24, from a patient treated with tofacitinib. V gene TRBV7-9 combines with J gene TRBJ1-5; D is unresolved. This clonotype originated in a human donor with alopecia areata. This CDR3 reads CASSLDGFNQPQHF. CDR3 in DNA: TGTGCCAGCAGTTTAGACGGATTCAATCAGCCCCAGCATTTT.